The 7 T cell receptor beta chains given below trace back to one sample, sequenced in a study of T cell repertoires in cytomegalovirus infection. From the reads, TCRdb called clonotypes with MiXCR, one entry per CDR3 protein. Of approximately 250,000 distinct CDR3 sequences in the sample, roughly 10% were seen once. What was sequenced was PBMCs. These receptor sequences come from a human donor in good health (CMV status not recorded). Some clones in this sample may be carry-over from other donors' samples.

This rearrangement joins TRBV7-2 to TRBJ1-1; 7 nucleotides agree with TRBD1. The V gene end was trimmed by 1 base and the J gene end by 0 bases; junction bases not matched to a gene: 2. The CDR3 is 15 residues long. The V gene's germline CDR1 is SGHTA and CDR2 FQGNSA. DNA for the CDR3: TGTGCCAGCAGCTTAGACAGGGGATTGAACACTGAAGCTTTCTTT. Its translation is CASSLDRGLNTEAFF.

This sequence joins TRBV5-6 and TRBJ2-1, with D unresolved. Trimming pared 3 bases from V and 0 bases from J, leaving 16 bases between. CDR3 length equals 17 residues. CDR1 is SGHDT, CDR2 YYEEEE, per germline. CDR3 bases: TGTGCCAGCAGCTACCCTGCCCGTAAGAGCTCCTACAATGAGCAGTTCTTC. Amino acids: CASSYPARKSSYNEQFF.

This clonotype was found a few times. The genes are TRBV7-9 and TRBJ2-1; D may be TRBD1 (6 bases). Trimming removed 8 bases at V and 0 bases at J, with 14 bases between. In germline, CDR1 is SEHNR, CDR2 FQNEAQ (reference sequence). There are 15 residues in the CDR3. The CDR3 reads CASLPGASSYNEQFF. The CDR3 nucleotides are TGTGCCAGCCTTCCAGGGGCTAGCTCCTACAATGAGCAGTTCTTC.

This clonotype was detected ten times or more. This chain connects TRBV7-3 to TRBJ1-1, with D perhaps matching TRBD1 (5 bases). Trimming cost V 6 bases and J 0 bases, with 8 bases left between them. Looked up from germline, CDR1 is SGHTA and CDR2 is FQGTGA. The CDR3 spans 13 residues. The chain's CDR3 is CASSSDMNTEAFF. CDR3 bases: TGTGCCAGCAGTTCGGACATGAACACTGAAGCTTTCTTT.

The sample holds many counts of this clonotype. CDR3 in amino acids: CASSSQAGSNQPQHF. The CDR3 DNA follows: TGTGCCAGCAGCTCACAGGCAGGGAGCAATCAGCCCCAGCATTTT. The chain has TRBV7-2 and TRBJ1-5; a possible D gene is TRBD1 (5 bases). This CDR3 is built from 15 residues. Trimming removed 4 bases at V and 1 base at J, with 11 bases between. Germline loops: CDR1 SGHTA, CDR2 FQGNSA.

This clonotype was detected ten times or more. This chain connects TRBV4-3 to TRBJ2-1, with TRBD1 as a possible D gene (5 bases). Per germline, CDR1 LGHNA and CDR2 YSLEER. V was cut by 4 bases and J by 6 bases, with 16 bases left in between. The CDR3 sequence is 15 residues long. CDR3 in amino acids: CASSPRAGPSNEQFF. In DNA, the CDR3 is TGCGCCAGCAGCCCCCGTGCAGGGCCTAGCAATGAGCAGTTCTTC.

This clonotype was observed at least ten times. The V and J genes are TRBV11-2 and TRBJ2-5, with 8 bases fitting TRBD1. Germline V gene sequence: CDR1 SGHAT, CDR2 FQNNGV. V gave up 1 base and J gave up 2 bases; unmatched junction bases: 12. The CDR3 totals 18 residues. This CDR3 reads CASSLAHRQGPEQETQYF. The CDR3 nucleotides are TGTGCCAGCAGCTTAGCCCACCGACAGGGGCCGGAACAAGAGACCCAGTACTTC.